A selection of T cell receptor beta chains follows, all from one sample in a study of shared clonotypes between healthy human individuals. Clones were read by immunoSEQ multiplex PCR, and TCRdb kept only the in-frame ones, dropping some. The data show 560,000 or so clones, 95% to 96% seen once. Sequencing used naive CD8+ T cells sorted from blood. The source is a woman aged 30 to 39 in good health. CDR3s include the opening cysteine and the closing phenylalanine or tryptophan. D genes are given only for firm matches. Size values are once, few and many counts, or a class for expanded clones, and some rows have none.

V	size	J	D	DNA	CDR3
TRBV29-1	-	TRBJ2-3	-	TGCAGCGTTGTCAGCCCCTCAGGGGTGGAAGATACGCAGTATTTT	CSVVSPSGVEDTQYF
TRBV19	once	TRBJ1-1	TRBD1	TGTGCCAGTAGTATATTTGGACAGGGGAACACTGAAGCTTTCTTT	CASSIFGQGNTEAFF
TRBV29-1	-	TRBJ2-7	TRBD1	TGCAGCGTTGTAGGGACAGGGGCGCGAGGGTACGAGCAGTACTTC	CSVVGTGARGYEQYF
TRBV28	-	TRBJ1-5	TRBD1	TGTGCCAGCAGCTTAACAGGGGTAAGCCAGCCCCAGCATTTT	CASSLTGVSQPQHF
TRBV28	once	TRBJ2-7	-	TGTGCCAGCAGTTTAAGCCTACGAACTTTAGAGCAGTACTTC	CASSLSLRTLEQYF
TRBV9	-	TRBJ2-3	-	TGTGCCAGCAGCGTAGCGGGTTCGGGCACAGATACGCAGTATTTT	CASSVAGSGTDTQYF
TRBV15	-	TRBJ2-1	TRBD2	TGTGCCACCAGCAGAACTACGACTAGCGCCAATGAGCAGTTCTTC	CATSRTTTSANEQFF
TRBV7-3	-	TRBJ2-3	-	TGTGCCAGCAGCTCCCTCCCCACAGATACGCAGTATTTT	CASSSLPTDTQYF
TRBV6-5	-	TRBJ2-1	-	TGTGCCAGCAGTTTGGACTTTGACAATGAGCAGTTCTTC	CASSLDFDNEQFF
TRBV11-2	-	TRBJ2-3	TRBD1	TGTGCCAGCAGCGCGAGGGGTAGGGGGCTAGCAGATACGCAGTATTTT	CASSARGRGLADTQYF
TRBV5-1	-	TRBJ1-3	TRBD1	TGCGCCAGCAGCTCCTCCCGACAGGGCCCTTCTGGAAACACCATATATTTT	CASSSSRQGPSGNTIYF
TRBV4-2	-	TRBJ2-4	-	TGTGCCAGCAGCCAAGATCTCAAGGAGGTTCTGTACTTC	CASSQDLKEVLYF
TRBV14	-	TRBJ1-2	-	TGTGCCAGCAGCCAAGAGGAGGGGGTAGTAAGTGGCTACACCTTC	CASSQEEGVVSGYTF
TRBV4-2	-	TRBJ2-7	-	TGTGCCAGCAGCCAAGATCGCGTCTCGGGCCTCCTAAGCGAGCAGTACTTC	CASSQDRVSGLLSEQYF
TRBV18	-	TRBJ2-1	-	TGTGCCAGCTCACCATCGTTACCTGAGCAGTTCTTC	CASSPSLPEQFF
TRBV11-1	-	TRBJ2-2	-	TGTGCCAGCAGCGAGCCCGGGGAGCTGTTTTTT	CASSEPGELFF
TRBV27	-	TRBJ2-3	-	TGTGCCAGCAGTGCCCTCCTGGAGTTGCGAGATACGCAGTATTTT	CASSALLELRDTQYF
TRBV7-9	-	TRBJ2-7	-	TGTGCCAGCAGTTCTAGCAGCTACGAGCAGTACTTC	CASSSSSYEQYF
TRBV28	-	TRBJ2-5	TRBD2	TGTGCCAGCAGTTGGAGGTTGGCGGGAGGCCAAGAGACCCAGTACTTC	CASSWRLAGGQETQYF
TRBV4-2	-	TRBJ2-1	-	TGTGCCAGCAGCCGCCGACTCCCAGGCGATGAGCAGTTCTTC	CASSRRLPGDEQFF
TRBV9	-	TRBJ2-3	-	TGTGCCAGCAGCGGAGGTCAGGGCACAGATACGCAGTATTTT	CASSGGQGTDTQYF
TRBV28	-	TRBJ2-1	-	TGTGCCAGCAGTTTAATGGGACTCAATGAGCAGTTCTTC	CASSLMGLNEQFF
TRBV27	-	TRBJ2-3	TRBD2	TGTGCCAGCAGGACTAGCGGGGATACGCAGTATTTT	CASRTSGDTQYF
TRBV6-6	-	TRBJ2-7	-	TGTGCCAGCAGTTACGGTCAGGTCGCTTTCTACGAGCAGTACTTC	CASSYGQVAFYEQYF
TRBV27	-	TRBJ2-3	TRBD2	TGTGCCAGCAGTGCCGGGACTAGCGGGAGTGGAGCAGATACGCAGTATTTT	CASSAGTSGSGADTQYF
TRBV20-1	-	TRBJ2-1	-	TGCAGTGCTAGAGGGTATGAGCAGTTCTTC	CSARGYEQFF
TRBV5-1	-	TRBJ2-7	-	TGCGCCAGCAGCTTGGCGGGGTCAGCCAGAGACTACGAGCAGTACTTC	CASSLAGSARDYEQYF
TRBV10-3	-	TRBJ2-7	-	TGTGCCATCAATGGGCCAGGGCAGGAGTACGAGCAGTACTTC	CAINGPGQEYEQYF
TRBV7-9	-	TRBJ2-7	-	TGTGCCAGCAGCTTTGGAGGGTTATACGAGCAGTACTTC	CASSFGGLYEQYF
TRBV19	-	TRBJ1-1	-	TGTGCCAGTAGTATAGATCTGGAGACTTACATGAACACTGAAGCTTTCTTT	CASSIDLETYMNTEAFF
TRBV5-1	-	TRBJ2-2	TRBD2	TGCGCCAGCAGCGCGAGGCCTCAGCGGGAGGGATACACCGGGGAGCTGTTTTTT	CASSARPQREGYTGELFF
TRBV14	-	TRBJ2-7	-	TGTGCCAGCAGCCAAGAACGGTCTTCCTACGAGCAGTACTTC	CASSQERSSYEQYF
TRBV5-6	once	TRBJ1-4	-	TGTGCCAGCAGCTTGTCTTCCGGGGCCAATGAAAAACTGTTTTTT	CASSLSSGANEKLFF
TRBV27	once	TRBJ1-1	-	TGTGCCAGCAGTACCCGCAGCACCCACACTGAAGCTTTCTTT	CASSTRSTHTEAFF
TRBV28	-	TRBJ2-3	-	TGTGCCAGCAGTTTTGGGTCGGATACGCAGTATTTT	CASSFGSDTQYF
TRBV4-1	-	TRBJ2-5	-	TGCGCCAGCAGCCAAGTGGCGGCAGGGGAGCAAGAGACCCAGTACTTC	CASSQVAAGEQETQYF
TRBV28	-	TRBJ2-5	-	TGTGCCAGCAGTACTCCCGGACGGCACGTAGGAGAGACCCAGTACTTC	CASSTPGRHVGETQYF
TRBV4-2	-	TRBJ2-1	-	TGTGCCAGCAGCCAAGAAGGTAATAGCGCCACCTACAATGAGCAGTTCTTC	CASSQEGNSATYNEQFF
TRBV7-8	once	TRBJ1-1	TRBD1	TGTGCCAGCAGTTCTCTCCGGGGACAGGGTGAACCTGAAGCTTTCTTT	CASSSLRGQGEPEAFF
TRBV27	-	TRBJ2-7	TRBD1	TGTGCCAGCAGGGGGACAGGGGCCTCCTACGAGCAGTACTTC	CASRGTGASYEQYF